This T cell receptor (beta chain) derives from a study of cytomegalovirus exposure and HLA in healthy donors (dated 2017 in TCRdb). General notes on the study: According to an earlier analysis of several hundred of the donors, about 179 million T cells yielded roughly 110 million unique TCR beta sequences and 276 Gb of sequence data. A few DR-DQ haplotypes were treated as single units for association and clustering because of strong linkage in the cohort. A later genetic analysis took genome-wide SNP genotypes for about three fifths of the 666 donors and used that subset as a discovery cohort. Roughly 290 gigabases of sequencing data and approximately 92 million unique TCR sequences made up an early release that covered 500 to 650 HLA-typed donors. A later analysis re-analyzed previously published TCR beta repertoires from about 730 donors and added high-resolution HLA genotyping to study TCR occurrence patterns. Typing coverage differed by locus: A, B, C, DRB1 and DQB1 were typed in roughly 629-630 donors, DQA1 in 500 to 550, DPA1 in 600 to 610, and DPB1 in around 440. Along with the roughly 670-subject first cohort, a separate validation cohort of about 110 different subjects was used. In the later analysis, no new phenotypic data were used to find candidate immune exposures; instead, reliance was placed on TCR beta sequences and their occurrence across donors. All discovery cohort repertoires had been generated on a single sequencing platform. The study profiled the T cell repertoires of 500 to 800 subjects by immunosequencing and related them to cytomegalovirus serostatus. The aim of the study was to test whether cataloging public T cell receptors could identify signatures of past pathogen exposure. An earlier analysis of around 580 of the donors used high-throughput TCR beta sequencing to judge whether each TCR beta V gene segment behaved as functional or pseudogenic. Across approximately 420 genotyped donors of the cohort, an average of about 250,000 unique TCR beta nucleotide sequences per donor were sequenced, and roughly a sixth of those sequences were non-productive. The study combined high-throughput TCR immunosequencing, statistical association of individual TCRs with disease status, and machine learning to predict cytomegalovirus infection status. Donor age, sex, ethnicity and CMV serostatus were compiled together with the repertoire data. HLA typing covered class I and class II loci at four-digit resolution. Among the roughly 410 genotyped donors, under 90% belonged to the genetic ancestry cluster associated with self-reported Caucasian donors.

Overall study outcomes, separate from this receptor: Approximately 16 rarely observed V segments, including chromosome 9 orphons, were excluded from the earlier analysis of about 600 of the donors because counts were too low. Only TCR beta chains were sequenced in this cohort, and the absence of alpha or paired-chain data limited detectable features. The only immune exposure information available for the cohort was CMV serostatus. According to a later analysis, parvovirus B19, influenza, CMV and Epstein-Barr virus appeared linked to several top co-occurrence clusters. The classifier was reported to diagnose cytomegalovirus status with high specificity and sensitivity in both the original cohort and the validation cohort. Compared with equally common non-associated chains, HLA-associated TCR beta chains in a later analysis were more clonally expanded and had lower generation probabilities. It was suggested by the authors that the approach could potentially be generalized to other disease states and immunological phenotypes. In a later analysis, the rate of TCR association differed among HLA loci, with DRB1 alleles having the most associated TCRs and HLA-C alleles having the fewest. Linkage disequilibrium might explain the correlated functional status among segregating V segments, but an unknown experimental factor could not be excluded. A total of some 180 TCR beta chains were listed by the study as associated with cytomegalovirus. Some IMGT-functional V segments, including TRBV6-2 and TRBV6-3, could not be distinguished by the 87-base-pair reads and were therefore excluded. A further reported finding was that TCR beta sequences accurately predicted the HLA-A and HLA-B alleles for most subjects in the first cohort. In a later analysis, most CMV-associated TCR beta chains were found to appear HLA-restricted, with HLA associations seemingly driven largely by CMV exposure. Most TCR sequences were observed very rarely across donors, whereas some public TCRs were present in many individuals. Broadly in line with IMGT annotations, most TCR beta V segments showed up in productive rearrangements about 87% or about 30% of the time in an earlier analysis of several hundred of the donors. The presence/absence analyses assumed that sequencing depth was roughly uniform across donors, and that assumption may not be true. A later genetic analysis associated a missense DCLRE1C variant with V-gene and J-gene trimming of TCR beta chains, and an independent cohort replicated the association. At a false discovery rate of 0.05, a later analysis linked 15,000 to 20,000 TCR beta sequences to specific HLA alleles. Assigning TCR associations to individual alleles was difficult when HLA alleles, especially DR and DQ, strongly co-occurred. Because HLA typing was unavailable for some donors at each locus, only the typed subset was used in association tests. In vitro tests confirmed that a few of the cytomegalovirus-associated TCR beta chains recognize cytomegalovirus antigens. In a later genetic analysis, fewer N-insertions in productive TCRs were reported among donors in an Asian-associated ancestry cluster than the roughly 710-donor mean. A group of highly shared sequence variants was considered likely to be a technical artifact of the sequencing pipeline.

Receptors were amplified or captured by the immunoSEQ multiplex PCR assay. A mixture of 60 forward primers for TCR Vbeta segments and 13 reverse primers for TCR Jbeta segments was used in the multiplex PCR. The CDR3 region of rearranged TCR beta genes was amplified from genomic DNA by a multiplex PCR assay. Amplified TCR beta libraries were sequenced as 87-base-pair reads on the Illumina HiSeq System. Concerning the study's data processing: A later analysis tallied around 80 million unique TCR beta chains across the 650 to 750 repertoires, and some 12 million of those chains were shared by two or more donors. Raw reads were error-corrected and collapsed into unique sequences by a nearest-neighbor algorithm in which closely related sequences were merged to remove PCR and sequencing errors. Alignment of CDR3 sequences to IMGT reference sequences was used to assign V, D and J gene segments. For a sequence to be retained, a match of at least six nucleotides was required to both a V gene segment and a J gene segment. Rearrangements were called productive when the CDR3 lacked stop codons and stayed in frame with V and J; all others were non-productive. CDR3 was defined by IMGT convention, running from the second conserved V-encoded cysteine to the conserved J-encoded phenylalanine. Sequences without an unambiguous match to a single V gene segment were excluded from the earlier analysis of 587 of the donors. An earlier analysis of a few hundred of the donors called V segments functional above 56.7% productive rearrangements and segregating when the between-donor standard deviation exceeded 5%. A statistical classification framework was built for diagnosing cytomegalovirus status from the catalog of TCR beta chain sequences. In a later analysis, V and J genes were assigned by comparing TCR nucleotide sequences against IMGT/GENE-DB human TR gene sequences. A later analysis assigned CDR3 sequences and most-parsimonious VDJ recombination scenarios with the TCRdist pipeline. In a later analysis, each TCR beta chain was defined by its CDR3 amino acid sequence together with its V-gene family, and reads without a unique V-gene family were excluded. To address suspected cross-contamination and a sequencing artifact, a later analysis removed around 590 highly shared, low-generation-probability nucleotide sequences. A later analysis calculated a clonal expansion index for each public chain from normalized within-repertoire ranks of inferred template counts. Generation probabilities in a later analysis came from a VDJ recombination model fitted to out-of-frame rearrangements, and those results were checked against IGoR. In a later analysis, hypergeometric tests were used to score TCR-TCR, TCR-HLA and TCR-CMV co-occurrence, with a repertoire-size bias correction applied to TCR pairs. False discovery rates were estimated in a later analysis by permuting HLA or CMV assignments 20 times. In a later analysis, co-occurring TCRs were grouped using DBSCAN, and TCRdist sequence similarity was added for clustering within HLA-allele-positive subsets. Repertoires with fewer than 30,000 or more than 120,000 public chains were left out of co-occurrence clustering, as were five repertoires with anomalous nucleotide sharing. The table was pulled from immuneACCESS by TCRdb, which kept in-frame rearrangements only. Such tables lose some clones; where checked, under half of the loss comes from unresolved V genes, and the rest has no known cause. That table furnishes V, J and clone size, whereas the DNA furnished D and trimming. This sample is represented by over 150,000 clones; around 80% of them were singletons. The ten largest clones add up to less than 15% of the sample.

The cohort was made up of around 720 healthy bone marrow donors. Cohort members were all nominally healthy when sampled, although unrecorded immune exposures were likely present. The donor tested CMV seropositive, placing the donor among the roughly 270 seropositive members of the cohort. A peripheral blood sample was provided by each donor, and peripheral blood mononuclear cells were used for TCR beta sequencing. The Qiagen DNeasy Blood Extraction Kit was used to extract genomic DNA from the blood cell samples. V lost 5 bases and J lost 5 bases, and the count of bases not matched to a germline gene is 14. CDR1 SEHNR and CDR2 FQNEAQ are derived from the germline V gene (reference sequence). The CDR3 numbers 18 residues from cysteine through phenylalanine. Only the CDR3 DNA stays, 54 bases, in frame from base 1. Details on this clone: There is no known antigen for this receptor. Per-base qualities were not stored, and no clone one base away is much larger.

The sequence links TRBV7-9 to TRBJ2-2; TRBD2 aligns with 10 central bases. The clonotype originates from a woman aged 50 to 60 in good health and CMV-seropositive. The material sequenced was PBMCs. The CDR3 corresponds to CASSARTSGDSRTGELFF. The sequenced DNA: TGTGCCAGCAGCGCCCGGACTAGCGGCGACTCGAGAACCGGGGAGCTGTTTTTT.